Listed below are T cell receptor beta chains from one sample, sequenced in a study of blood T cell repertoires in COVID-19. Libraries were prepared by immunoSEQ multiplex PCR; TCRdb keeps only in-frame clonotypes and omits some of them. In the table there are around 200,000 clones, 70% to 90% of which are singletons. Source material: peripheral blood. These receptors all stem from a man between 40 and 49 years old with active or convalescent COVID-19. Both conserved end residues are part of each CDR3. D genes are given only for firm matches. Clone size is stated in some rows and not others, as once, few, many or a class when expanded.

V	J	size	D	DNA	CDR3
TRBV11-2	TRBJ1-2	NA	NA	TGTGCCAGCAGCTTACAGGACACAGTCACCATAGGCTACACCTTC	CASSLQDTVTIGYTF
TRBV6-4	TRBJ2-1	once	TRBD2	TGTGCCAGCAGCCTCACCAGCGGGGGGGCCGACAATGAGCAGTTCTTC	CASSLTSGGADNEQFF
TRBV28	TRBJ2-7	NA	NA	TGTGCCAGCAGTTTATGGGGCAGCTCCTACGAGCAGTACTTC	CASSLWGSSYEQYF
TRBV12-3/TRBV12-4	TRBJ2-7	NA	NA	TGTGCCAGCAGTTTTGGCAGTTACTACGAGCAGTACTTC	CASSFGSYYEQYF
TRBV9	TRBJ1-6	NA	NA	TGTGCCAGCAGCGTAGCGGCAGGAGGATCACCCCTCCACTTT	CASSVAAGGSPLHF
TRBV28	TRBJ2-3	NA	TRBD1	TGTGCCAGCAGACAGGGGAACTCAGATACGCAGTATTTT	CASRQGNSDTQYF
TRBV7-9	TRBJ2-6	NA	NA	TGTGCCAGCAGCCCCCCGCAGGGGCGCTCTGGGGCCAACGTCCTGACTTTC	CASSPPQGRSGANVLTF
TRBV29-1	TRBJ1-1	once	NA	TGCAGCGTTGAACAGAATCGCATGAACACTGAAGCTTTCTTT	CSVEQNRMNTEAFF
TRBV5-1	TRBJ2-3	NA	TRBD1	TGCGCCAGCAGCTTGAACGCTGGGACAGGGGTCGCAGATACGCAGTATTTT	CASSLNAGTGVADTQYF
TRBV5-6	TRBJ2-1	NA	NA	TGTGCCAGCAGCCCTACTAGCAATGAGCAGTTCTTC	CASSPTSNEQFF
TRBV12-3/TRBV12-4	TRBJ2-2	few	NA	TGTGCCAGCAGAATGACAGCCACCGGGGAGCTGTTTTTT	CASRMTATGELFF